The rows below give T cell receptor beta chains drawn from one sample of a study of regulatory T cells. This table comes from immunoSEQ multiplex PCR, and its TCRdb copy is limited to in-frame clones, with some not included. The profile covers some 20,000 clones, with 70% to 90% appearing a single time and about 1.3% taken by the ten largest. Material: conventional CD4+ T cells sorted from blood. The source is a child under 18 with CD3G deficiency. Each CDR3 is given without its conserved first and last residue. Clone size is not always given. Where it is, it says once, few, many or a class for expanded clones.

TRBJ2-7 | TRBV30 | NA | AWSVRHAGVYEQY
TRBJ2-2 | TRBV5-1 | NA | ASSWAGFAGELF
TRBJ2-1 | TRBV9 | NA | ASSPHWTGGSQF
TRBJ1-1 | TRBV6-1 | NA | ASGYRSNTEAF
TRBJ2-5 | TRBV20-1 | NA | SARALETQY
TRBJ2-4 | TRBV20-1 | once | SAAGENIQY
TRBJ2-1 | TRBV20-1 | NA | SARGTRAQF
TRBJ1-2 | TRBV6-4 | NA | ASSDDRGLRNGYT
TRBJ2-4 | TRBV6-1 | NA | ASSVGLILAKNIQY
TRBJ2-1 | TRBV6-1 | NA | ASREGSYNEQF
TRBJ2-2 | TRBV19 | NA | ASSIRGWGGELF